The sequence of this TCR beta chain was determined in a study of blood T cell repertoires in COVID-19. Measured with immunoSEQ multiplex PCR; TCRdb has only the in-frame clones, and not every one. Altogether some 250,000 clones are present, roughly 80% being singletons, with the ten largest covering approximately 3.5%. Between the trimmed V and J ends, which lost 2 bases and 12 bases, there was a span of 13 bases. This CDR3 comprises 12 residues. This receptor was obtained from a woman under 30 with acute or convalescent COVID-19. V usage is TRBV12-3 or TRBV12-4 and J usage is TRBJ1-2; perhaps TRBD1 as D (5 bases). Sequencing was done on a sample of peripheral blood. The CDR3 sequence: CASSLTGRANTF. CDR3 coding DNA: TGTGCCAGCAGTTTAACAGGACGGGCAAACACCTTC.